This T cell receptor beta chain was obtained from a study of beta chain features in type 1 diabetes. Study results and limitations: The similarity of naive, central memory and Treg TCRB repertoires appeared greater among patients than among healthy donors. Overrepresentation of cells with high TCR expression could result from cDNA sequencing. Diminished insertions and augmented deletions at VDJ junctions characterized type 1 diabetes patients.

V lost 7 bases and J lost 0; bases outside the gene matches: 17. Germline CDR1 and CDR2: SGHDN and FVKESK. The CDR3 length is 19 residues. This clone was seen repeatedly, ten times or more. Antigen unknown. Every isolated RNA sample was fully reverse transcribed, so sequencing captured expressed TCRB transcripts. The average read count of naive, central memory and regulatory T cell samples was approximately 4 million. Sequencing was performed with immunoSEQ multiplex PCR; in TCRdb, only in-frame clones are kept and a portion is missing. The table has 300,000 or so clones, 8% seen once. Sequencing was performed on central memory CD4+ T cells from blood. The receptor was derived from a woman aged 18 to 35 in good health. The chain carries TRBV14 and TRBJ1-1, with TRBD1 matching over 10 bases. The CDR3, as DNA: TGTGCCAGCATCGCTACCACGGGACAGGGGTTCTGTTTGAACACTGAAGCTTTCTTT. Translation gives CASIATTGQGFCLNTEAFF.